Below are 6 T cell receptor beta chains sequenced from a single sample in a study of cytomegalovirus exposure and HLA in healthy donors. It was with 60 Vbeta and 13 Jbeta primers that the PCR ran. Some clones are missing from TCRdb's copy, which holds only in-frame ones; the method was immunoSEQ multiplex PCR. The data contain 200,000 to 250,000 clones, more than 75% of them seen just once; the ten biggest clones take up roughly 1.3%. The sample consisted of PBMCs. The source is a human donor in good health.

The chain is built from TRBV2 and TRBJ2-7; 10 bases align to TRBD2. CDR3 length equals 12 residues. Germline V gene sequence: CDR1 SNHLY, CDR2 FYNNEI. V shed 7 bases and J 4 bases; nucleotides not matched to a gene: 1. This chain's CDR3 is CASKREGYEQYF. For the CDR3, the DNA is TGTGCCAGCAAGCGGGAGGGTTACGAGCAGTACTTC. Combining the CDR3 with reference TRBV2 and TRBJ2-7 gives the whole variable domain EPEVTQTPSHQVTQMGQEVILRCVPISNHLYFYWYRQILGQKVEFLVSFYNNEISEKSEIFDDQFSVERPDGSNFTLKIRSTKLEDSAMYFCASKREGYEQYFGPGTRLTVT.

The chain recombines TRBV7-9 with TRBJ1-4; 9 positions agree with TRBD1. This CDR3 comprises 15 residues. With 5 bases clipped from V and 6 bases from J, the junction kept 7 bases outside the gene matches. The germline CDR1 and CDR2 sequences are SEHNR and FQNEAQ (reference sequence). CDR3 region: CASSPRQGVDEKLFF. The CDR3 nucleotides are TGTGCCAGCAGCCCCCGACAGGGGGTAGATGAAAAACTGTTTTTT.

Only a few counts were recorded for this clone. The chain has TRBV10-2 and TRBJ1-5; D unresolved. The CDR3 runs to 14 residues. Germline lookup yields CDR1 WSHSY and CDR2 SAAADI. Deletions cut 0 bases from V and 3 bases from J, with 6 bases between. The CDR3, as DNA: TGCGCCAGCAGTGAGTCCGGGTCCAATCAGCCCCAGCATTTT. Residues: CASSESGSNQPQHF.

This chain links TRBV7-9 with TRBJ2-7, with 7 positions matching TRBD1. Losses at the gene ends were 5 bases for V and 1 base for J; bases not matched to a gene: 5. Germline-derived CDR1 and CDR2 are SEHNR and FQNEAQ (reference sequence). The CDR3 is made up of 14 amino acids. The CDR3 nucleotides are TGTGCCAGCAGCATACCGGGACAGTCCTACGAGCAGTACTTC. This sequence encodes CASSIPGQSYEQYF.

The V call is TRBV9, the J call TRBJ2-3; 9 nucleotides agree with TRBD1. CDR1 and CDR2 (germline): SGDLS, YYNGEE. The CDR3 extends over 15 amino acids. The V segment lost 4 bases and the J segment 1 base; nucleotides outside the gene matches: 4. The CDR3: CASSSRDRGTDTQYF. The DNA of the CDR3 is TGTGCCAGCAGCTCCCGGGACAGGGGCACAGATACGCAGTATTTT.

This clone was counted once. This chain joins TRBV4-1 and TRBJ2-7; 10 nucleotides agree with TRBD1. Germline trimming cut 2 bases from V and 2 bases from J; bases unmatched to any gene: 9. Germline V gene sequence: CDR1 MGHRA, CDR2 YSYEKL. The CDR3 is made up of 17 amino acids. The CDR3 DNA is TGCGCCAGCAGCCAACATAACTATGGGACAGGGGCCTACGAGCAGTACTTC. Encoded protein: CASSQHNYGTGAYEQYF.